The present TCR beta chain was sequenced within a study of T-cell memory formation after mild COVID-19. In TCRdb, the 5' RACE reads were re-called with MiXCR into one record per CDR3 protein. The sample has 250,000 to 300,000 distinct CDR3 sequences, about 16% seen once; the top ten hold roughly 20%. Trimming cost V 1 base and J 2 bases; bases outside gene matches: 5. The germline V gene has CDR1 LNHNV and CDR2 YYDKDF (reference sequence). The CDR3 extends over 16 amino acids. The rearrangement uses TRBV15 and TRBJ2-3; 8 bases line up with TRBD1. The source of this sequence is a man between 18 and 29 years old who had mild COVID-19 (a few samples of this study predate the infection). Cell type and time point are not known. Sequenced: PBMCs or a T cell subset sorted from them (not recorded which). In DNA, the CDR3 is TGTGCCACCAGCAGAGGGACAGGGCTATTCACAGATACGCAGTATTTT. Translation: CATSRGTGLFTDTQYF.